The entry below gives a single T cell receptor (beta chain) sequence along with its context. What antigen it recognizes has not been identified. Per-nucleotide qualities are absent, and no much larger clonotype sits a single base away. The record originates from a study of blood T cell repertoires in COVID-19 (dated by TCRdb to the early 2020s). In terms of the full investigation: The collaborator samples originated in the United States, Italy and Spain and spanned the acute and convalescent phases of COVID-19. The repertoires were made available in a free public database intended to serve as a resource for research on the immune response to SARS-CoV-2. Where available, HLA class I and class II types were obtained from metadata supplied by the sample provider rather than from assay-based typing. Subjects who had been exposed to COVID-19, were actively infected with it, or had recovered from it provided the deeply sampled blood TCRbeta repertoires that made up the dataset. A de-identified subject ID, COVID-19 status, age in years and sex were almost always included in the sample metadata. The prospective study material was composed of cDNA or gDNA derived from T cells, B-cell-depleted T cells, or PBMCs. The samples were drawn from the first 160 participants of the ongoing ImmuneRACE study and from some 1,300 subjects provided by 6 global collaborators.

Trimming removed 4 bases from V and 8 bases from J, leaving 17 bases between the germline ends. The germline V gene yields KGHSH for CDR1 and LQKENI for CDR2. The CDR3 sequence holds 14 residues, the cysteine and phenylalanine included. Only the CDR3 DNA stays, 42 bases, in frame from base 1. Points the paper makes about the study in general: Clinical and demographic metadata were provided uncurated, with the amount varying by source and participant.

Each collaborating institution followed its own protocols to collect whole blood in K2EDTA tubes. Collaborator samples were shipped for TCRbeta analysis as frozen whole blood, isolated PBMCs, or DNA extracted from either sample type. TCRbeta CDR3 regions were amplified from genomic DNA using the immunoSEQ Assay, a bias-controlled multiplex PCR. Per the original workflow: Nucleated cell counts per sample were estimated from amplification of reference gene primers within the assay. Sequence reads were collapsed and filtered to measure the absolute abundance of every unique TCRbeta CDR3 rearrangement. For each sample, productive Simpson clonality was calculated by taking the square root of Simpson's diversity index across productive rearrangements. TCRdb re-hosts the immuneACCESS table, in-frame sequences only. Its copies lack some clones; in the studies checked, an unresolved V gene accounts for under half of them, and the cause for the rest is not known. That table gives V, J and clone size, and the DNA gave D and trimming. The sample data list under 25,000 clones, and approximately 91% of these were observed just once. Clones ranked in the top ten supply about 10% of the sample.

This receptor chain uses TRBV18 and TRBJ1-2; a tentative D match to TRBD1 spans 5 bases. This sequence originates from a human donor in a cohort sampled during active COVID-19. The donor label of this sample is uncertain. The sequenced material came from peripheral blood. The sequenced DNA: TGTGCCAGCTCACTGGGGAGGGACTTTAACGGCTACACCTTC. Translated, this gives CASSLGRDFNGYTF. Joined to the reference TRBV18 and TRBJ1-2 proteins, this CDR3 gives the full variable domain: NAGVMQNPRHLVRRRGQEARLRCSPMKGHSHVYWYRQLPEEGLKFMVYLQKENIIDESGMPKERFSAEFPKEGPSILRIQQVVRGDSAAYFCASSLGRDFNGYTFGSGTRLTVV.